These 4 T cell receptor beta chains originate from one sample sequenced in a study of prognosis after radiotherapy for stage I lung cancer. The genomic DNA TCR beta CDR3 region underwent two rounds of multiplex PCR. First-round PCR used primers specific to each TRBV and TRBJ gene. Via MiXCR, TCRdb re-called the multiplex PCR reads, giving one row per CDR3 protein. The data show some 38,000 distinct CDR3 sequences, around 24% seen once. The specimen comprised PBMCs, sampled before or after stereotactic body radiation therapy (not recorded which). These receptors all come from a donor aged 50 or older with non-small cell lung cancer.

This clonotype was counted many times. The rearrangement uses TRBV5-1 and TRBJ2-3, with D unresolved. The ends were cut back, 4 bases at V and 2 bases at J, with 11 bases in the middle. Germline V lookup: CDR1 SGHRS, CDR2 YFSETQ. CDR3 length: 14 residues. Here the CDR3 reads CASSPRSTTDTQYF. CDR3 nucleotides: TGCGCCAGCAGCCCGCGGAGTACCACAGATACGCAGTATTTT.

This clonotype was recorded once. It is likely a read error: a sequence one base away is far more abundant. The chain has TRBV6-5 and TRBJ2-3; 9 bases fit TRBD2. Germline values: CDR1 MNHEY, CDR2 SVGAGI. CDR3 size: 16 residues. The CDR3 here is CDSSEGAGGSTDTQYF. In DNA form, the CDR3 reads TGTGACAGCAGTGAAGGAGCGGGGGGTTCCACAGATACGCAGTATTTT.

In this sample, this clonotype turned up many times. This chain links TRBV10-2 with TRBJ2-1; D could derive from TRBD1 or TRBD2 (7 bases each). Per the germline V gene, CDR1 is WSHSY and CDR2 is SAAADI. Trimming shortened V by 8 bases and J by 3 bases, and 20 bases separated the two germline ends. The CDR3 loop spans 16 amino acids. The DNA for the CDR3 is TGCGCCAGCGGCGGGAGACAGGGCCATATCTACAATGAGCAGTTCTTC. Residues: CASGGRQGHIYNEQFF.

A remark on this clonotype: The junction shows a germline mismatch at one end, possibly a read error. V is TRBV12-3 or TRBV12-4 and J is TRBJ2-7, with D perhaps TRBD1 (6 bases). CDR3 length equals 15 residues. In DNA form, the CDR3 reads TGTACCAGCAGTTTAGTTCAGGGGCCTATCTACGAGCAGTACTTC. This translates into CTSSLVQGPIYEQYF.